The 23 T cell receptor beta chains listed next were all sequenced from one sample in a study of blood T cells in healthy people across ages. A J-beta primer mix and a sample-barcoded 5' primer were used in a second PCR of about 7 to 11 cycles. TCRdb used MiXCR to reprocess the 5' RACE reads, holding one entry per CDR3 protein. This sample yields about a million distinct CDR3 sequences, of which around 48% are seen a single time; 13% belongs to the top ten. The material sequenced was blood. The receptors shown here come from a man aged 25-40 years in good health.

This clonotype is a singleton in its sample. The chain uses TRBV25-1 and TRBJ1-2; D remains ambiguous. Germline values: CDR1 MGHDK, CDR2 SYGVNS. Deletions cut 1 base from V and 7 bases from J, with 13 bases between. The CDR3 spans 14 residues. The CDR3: CASSESLTSRGYTF. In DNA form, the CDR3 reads TGTGCCAGCAGTGAATCTTTAACTAGTCGTGGCTACACCTTC.

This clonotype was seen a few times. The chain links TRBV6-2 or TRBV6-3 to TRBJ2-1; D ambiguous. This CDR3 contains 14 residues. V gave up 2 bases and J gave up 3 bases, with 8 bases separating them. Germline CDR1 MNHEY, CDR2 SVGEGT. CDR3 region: CASSYSLDYNEQFF. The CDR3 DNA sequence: TGTGCCAGCAGTTACAGCTTGGACTACAATGAGCAGTTCTTC.

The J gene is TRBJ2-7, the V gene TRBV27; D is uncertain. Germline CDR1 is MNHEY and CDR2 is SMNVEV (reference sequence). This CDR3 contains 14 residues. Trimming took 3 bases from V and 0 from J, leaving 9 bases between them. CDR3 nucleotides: TGTGCCAGCAGTTTGGCCCTTAGCTCCTACGAGCAGTACTTC. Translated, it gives CASSLALSSYEQYF.

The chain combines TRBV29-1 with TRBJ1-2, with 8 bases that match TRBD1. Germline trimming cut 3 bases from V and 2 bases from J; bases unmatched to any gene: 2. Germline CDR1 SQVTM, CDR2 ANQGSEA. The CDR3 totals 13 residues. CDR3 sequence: CSVDDRGNYGYTF. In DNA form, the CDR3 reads TGCAGCGTTGATGACAGGGGAAACTATGGCTACACCTTC.

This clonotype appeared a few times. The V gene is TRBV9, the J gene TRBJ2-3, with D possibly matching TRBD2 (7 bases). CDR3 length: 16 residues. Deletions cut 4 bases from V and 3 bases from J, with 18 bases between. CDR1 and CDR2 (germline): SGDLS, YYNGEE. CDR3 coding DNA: TGTGCCAGCAGCCTTTATTGGGGGGGCGGGACAGATACGCAGTATTTT. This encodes CASSLYWGGGTDTQYF.

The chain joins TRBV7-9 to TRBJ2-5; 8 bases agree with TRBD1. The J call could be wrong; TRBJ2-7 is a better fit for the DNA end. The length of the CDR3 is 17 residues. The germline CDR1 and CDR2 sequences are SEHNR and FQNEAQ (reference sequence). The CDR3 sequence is CASSFFERDRGRHEQYF. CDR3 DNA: TGTGCCAGCAGCTTTTTCGAGCGTGACAGGGGAAGGCACGAGCAGTACTTC.

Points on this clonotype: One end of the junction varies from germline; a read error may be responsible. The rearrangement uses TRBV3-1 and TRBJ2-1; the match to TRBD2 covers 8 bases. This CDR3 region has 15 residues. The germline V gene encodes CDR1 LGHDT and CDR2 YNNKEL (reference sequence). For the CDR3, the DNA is TGTGCCAGCTCTGAAGCGGGGGCCGCCTACAAGGAGCAGTTCTTC. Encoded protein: CASSEAGAAYKEQFF.

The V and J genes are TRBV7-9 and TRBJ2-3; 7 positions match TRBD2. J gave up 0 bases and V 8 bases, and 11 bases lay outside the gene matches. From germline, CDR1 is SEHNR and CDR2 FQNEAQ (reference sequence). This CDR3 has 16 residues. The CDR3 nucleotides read TGTGCCAGCTCTAGCGGACACCTTTCTAGCACAGATACGCAGTATTTT. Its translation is CASSSGHLSSTDTQYF.

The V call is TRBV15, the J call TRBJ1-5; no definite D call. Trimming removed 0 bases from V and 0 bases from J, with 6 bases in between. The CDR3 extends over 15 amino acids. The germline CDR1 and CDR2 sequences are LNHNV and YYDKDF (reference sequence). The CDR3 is CATSRDPSSNQPQHF. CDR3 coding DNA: TGTGCCACCAGCAGAGACCCTAGTAGCAATCAGCCCCAGCATTTT. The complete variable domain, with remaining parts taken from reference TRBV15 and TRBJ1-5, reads DAMVIQNPRYQVTQFGKPVTLSCSQTLNHNVMYWYQQKSSQAPKLLFHYYDKDFNNEADTPDNFQSRRPNTSFCFLDIRSPGLGDTAMYLCATSRDPSSNQPQHFGDGTRLSIL.

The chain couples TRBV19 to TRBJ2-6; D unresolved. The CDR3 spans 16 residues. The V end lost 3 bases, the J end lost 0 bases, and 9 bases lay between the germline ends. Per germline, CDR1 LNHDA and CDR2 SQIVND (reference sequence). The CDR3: CASSIMDVSGANVLTF. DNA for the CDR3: TGTGCCAGTAGTATTATGGATGTCTCTGGGGCCAACGTCCTGACTTTC.

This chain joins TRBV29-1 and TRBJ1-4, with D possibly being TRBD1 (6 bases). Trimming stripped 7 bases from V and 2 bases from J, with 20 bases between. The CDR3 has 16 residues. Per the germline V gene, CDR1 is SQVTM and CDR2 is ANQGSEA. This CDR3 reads CSAAQTRGPTNEKLFF. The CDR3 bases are TGCAGCGCCGCCCAGACTCGGGGGCCGACTAATGAAAAACTGTTTTTT.

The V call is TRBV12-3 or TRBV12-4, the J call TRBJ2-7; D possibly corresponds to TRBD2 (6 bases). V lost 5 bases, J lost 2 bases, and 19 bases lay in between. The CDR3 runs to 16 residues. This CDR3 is CASSRTTGTVTYEQYF. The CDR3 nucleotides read TGTGCCAGCAGTCGGACGACGGGGACTGTCACCTACGAGCAGTACTTC.

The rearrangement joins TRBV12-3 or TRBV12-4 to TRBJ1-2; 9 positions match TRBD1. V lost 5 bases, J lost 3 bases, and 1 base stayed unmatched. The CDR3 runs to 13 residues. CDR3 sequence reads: CASSNRGHYGYTF. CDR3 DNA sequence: TGTGCCAGCAGTAACAGGGGGCACTATGGCTACACCTTC.

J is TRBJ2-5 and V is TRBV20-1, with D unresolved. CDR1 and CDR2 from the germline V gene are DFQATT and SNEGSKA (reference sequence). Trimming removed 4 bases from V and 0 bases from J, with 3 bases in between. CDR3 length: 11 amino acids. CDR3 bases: TGCAGTGCTACCTACCAAGAGACCCAGTACTTC. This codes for CSATYQETQYF.

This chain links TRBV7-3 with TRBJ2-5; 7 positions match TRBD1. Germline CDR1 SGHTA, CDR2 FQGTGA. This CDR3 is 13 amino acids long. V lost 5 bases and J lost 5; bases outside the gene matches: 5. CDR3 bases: TGTGCCAGCAGCCGGGGACAGTCGGAGACCCAGTACTTC. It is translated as CASSRGQSETQYF.

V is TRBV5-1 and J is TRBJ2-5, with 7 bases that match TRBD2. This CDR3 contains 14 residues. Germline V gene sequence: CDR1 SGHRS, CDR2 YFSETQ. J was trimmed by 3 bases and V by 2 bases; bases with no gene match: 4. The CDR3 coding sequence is TGCGCCAGCAGCTTAGGACTAGGAGAAGAGACCCAGTACTTC. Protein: CASSLGLGEETQYF.

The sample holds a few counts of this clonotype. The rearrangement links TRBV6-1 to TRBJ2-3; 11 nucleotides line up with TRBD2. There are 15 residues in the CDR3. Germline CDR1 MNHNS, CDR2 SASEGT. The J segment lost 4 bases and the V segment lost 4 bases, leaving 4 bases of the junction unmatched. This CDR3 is CASSGTSGGADTQYF. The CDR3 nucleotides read TGTGCCAGCAGTGGAACTAGCGGGGGTGCAGATACGCAGTATTTT.

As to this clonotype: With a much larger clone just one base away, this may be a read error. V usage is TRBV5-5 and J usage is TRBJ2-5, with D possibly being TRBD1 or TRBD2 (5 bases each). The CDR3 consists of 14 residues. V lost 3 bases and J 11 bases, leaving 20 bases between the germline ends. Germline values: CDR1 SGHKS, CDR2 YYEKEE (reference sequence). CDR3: CASSSDFMDNEQYF. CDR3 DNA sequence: TGTGCCAGCAGCTCGGACTTCATGGACAATGAGCAGTACTTC.

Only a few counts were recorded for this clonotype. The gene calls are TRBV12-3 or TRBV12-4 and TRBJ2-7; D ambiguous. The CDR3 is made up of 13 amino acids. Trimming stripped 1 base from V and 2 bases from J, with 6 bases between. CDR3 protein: CASSLGFAYEQYF. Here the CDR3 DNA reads TGTGCCAGCAGTTTAGGATTTGCCTACGAGCAGTACTTC.

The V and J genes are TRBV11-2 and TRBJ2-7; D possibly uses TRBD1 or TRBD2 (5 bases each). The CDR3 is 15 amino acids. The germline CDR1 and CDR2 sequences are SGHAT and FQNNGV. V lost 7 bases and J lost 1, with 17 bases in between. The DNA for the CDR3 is TGTGCCAGCAAAGGTCGGGGCCTCCCGTCCTACGAGCAGTACTTC. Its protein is CASKGRGLPSYEQYF.

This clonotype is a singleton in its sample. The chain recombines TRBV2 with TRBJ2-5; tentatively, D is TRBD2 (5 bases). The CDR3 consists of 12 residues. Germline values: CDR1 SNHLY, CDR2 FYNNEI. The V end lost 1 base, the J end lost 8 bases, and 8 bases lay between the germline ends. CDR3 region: CASSEEDCTQYF. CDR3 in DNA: TGTGCCAGCAGTGAAGAGGACTGTACCCAGTACTTC.

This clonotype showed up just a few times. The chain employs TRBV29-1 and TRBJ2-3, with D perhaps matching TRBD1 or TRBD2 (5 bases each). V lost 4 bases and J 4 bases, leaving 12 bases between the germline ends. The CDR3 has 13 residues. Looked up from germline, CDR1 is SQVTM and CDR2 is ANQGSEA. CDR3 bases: TGCAGCGTTGTCGGTTCGGGGCCAGATACGCAGTATTTT. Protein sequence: CSVVGSGPDTQYF.

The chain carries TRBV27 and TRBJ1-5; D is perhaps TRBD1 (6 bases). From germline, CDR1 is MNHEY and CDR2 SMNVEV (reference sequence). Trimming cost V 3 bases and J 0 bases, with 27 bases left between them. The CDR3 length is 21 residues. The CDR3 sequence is CASSLSGWDRLQGHSNQPQHF. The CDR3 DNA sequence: TGTGCCAGCAGTTTGAGTGGGTGGGATCGGCTACAGGGCCATAGCAATCAGCCCCAGCATTTT.